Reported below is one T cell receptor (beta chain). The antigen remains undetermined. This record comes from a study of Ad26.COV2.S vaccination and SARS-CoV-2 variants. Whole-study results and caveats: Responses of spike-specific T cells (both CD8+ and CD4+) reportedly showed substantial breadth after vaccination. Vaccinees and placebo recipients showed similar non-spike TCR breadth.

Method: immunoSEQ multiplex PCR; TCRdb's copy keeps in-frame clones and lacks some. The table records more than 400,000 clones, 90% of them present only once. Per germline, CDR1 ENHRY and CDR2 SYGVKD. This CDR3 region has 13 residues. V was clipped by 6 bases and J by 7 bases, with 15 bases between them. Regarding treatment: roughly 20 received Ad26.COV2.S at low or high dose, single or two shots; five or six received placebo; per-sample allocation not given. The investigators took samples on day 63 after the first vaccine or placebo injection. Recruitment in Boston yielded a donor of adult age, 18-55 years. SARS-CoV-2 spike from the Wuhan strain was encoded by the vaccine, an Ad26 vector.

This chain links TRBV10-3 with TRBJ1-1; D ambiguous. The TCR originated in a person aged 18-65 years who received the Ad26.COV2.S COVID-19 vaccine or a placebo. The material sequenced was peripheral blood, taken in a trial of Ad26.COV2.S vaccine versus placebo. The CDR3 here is CAIRDLTGLEAFF. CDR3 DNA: TGTGCCATCAGGGACCTCACCGGCCTTGAAGCTTTCTTT.